These 10 T cell receptor beta chains were all obtained from the same sample, sequenced in a study of neoadjuvant anti-PD-1 for oral cavity cancer. Using immunoSEQ multiplex PCR, the repertoire was profiled, and TCRdb retains in-frame clones only, with some absent. The repertoire holds 9,500 to 10,000 clones, with approximately 57% as singletons. Indicated time point: after neoadjuvant nivolumab, at surgical resection. Specimen: PBMCs, collected after nivolumab (anti-PD-1) treatment. The receptors come from a person between 40 and 85 years old with oral cavity squamous cell carcinoma.

This clone is a singleton in its sample. This sequence joins TRBV5-1 and TRBJ2-3, with 16 bases identical to TRBD2. Germline CDR1 is SGHRS and CDR2 is YFSETQ. CDR3 length: 18 amino acids. Trimming cost V 4 bases and J 3 bases; bases outside gene matches: 8. The CDR3 is CASSPGTSGRVATDTQYF. The CDR3 DNA reads TGCGCCAGCAGCCCCGGGACTAGCGGGAGGGTCGCAACAGATACGCAGTATTTT.

The chain recombines TRBV14 with TRBJ1-1; D is possibly TRBD1 (5 bases). Germline CDR1 reads SGHDN; CDR2 reads FVKESK. The CDR3 is 13 amino acids. V was pared by 2 bases and J by 11 bases, with 15 bases between. CDR3 sequence (DNA): TGTGCCAGCAGCCAACTTCTTTCAGGGCTGGCTTTCTTT. It specifies CASSQLLSGLAFF.

The V gene is TRBV19, the J gene TRBJ2-5; no reliable D call. The V end lost 4 bases, the J end lost 5 bases, and 17 bases lay between the germline ends. The germline V gene encodes CDR1 LNHDA and CDR2 SQIVND (reference sequence). This CDR3 contains 15 residues. The chain's CDR3 is CASSKLDALRETQYF. CDR3 DNA sequence: TGTGCCAGTAGTAAGCTGGACGCCCTCAGGGAGACCCAGTACTTC. Combining the CDR3 with reference TRBV19 and TRBJ2-5 gives the whole variable domain DGGITQSPKYLFRKEGQNVTLSCEQNLNHDAMYWYRQDPGQGLRLIYYSQIVNDFQKGDIAEGYSVSREKKESFPLTVTSAQKNPTAFYLCASSKLDALRETQYFGPGTRLLVL.

V and J are TRBV6-5 and TRBJ1-1; D is perhaps TRBD1 (6 bases). This CDR3 has 12 amino acids. The V gene's germline CDR1 is MNHEY and CDR2 SVGAGI. Deletions cut 10 bases from V and 3 bases from J, with 12 bases between. The CDR3 sequence: CATYREYTEAFF. CDR3 nucleotides: TGTGCCACCTACAGGGAGTACACTGAAGCTTTCTTT.

The chain has TRBV5-1 and TRBJ2-6; D remains ambiguous. Trimming removed 6 bases from V and 0 bases from J, with 10 bases in between. The CDR3 has 15 residues. Germline V gives CDR1 SGHRS, CDR2 YFSETQ. This chain's CDR3 is CASTPDLSGANVLTF. In DNA, the CDR3 is TGCGCCAGCACTCCCGACCTCTCTGGGGCCAACGTCCTGACTTTC.

This chain uses TRBV6-5 with TRBJ2-2; D is unresolved. CDR1 and CDR2 from the germline V gene are MNHEY and SVGAGI. V was trimmed by 7 bases and J by 8 bases, leaving 14 bases between them. There are 13 residues in the CDR3. This chain's CDR3 is CASTNNYRGELFF. CDR3 bases: TGTGCCAGCACAAACAACTACAGAGGGGAGCTGTTTTTT.

V is TRBV9 and J is TRBJ1-1, with 11 nucleotides matching TRBD1. CDR3 length equals 15 residues. Per germline, CDR1 SGDLS and CDR2 YYNGEE. V shed 3 bases and J 5 bases; nucleotides not matched to a gene: 6. The CDR3 sequence: CASSAGQGAMTEAFF. CDR3 nucleotides: TGTGCCAGCAGCGCCGGACAGGGGGCGATGACTGAAGCTTTCTTT.

The V and J genes are TRBV27 and TRBJ1-6; tentatively, D is TRBD1 (5 bases). CDR3 length equals 13 residues. Germline CDR1 reads MNHEY; CDR2 reads SMNVEV (reference sequence). Deletions cut 8 bases from V and 8 bases from J, with 13 bases between. This chain's CDR3 is CASGHAWDSPLHF. The CDR3 DNA reads as TGTGCCAGCGGACACGCTTGGGATTCACCCCTCCACTTT.

The V and J genes are TRBV29-1 and TRBJ2-1; D unclear. CDR3 length: 16 residues. V was clipped by 3 bases and J by 0 bases, with 15 bases between them. CDR1 is SQVTM, CDR2 ANQGSEA, per germline. CDR3 DNA: TGCAGCGTTGAGGGTGATCCGAGGAGCTCCTACAATGAGCAGTTCTTC. Translation gives CSVEGDPRSSYNEQFF.

The J gene is TRBJ2-7, the V gene TRBV29-1; D gene unclear. This CDR3 contains 12 residues. Germline-derived CDR1 and CDR2 are SQVTM and ANQGSEA. Trimming took off 6 bases at V and 0 bases at J, with 9 bases between the two ends. The CDR3 coding sequence is TGCAGCGTCGGTGAGAGCTCCTACGAGCAGTACTTC. Translation gives CSVGESSYEQYF.